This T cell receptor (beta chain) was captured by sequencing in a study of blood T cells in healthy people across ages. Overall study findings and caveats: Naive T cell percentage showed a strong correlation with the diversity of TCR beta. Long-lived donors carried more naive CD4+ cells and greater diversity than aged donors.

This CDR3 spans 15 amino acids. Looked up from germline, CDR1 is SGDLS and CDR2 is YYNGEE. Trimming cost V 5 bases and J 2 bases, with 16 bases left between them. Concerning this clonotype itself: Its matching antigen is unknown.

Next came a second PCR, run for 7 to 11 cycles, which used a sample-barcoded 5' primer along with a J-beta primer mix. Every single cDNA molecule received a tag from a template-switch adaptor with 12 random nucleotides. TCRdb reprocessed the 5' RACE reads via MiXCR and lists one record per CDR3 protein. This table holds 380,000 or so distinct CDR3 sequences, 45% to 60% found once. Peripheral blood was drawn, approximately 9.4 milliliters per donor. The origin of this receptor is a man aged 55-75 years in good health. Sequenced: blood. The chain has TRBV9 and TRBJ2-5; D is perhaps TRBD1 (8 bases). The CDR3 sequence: CASSIQGGPQETQYF. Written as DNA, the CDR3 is TGTGCCAGCAGTATACAGGGGGGGCCTCAAGAGACCCAGTACTTC.